The rows below give T cell receptor beta chains drawn from one sample of a study of blood T cell repertoires in COVID-19. The table came from immunoSEQ multiplex PCR; TCRdb's copy has only in-frame clones and leaves some out. The table includes 250,000 or so clones, around 85% detected once. Sequencing was performed on peripheral blood. These receptors all come from a man aged 60-69 years with acute or convalescent COVID-19. The CDR3 runs from the conserved cysteine through the conserved F or W. Each record gives: J gene, V gene, D gene, clone size, CDR3 protein, CDR3 DNA. The D gene is left open where the match is weak. For some rows the clone size is stated as once, few or many, or as a class when expanded; others skip it.

TRBJ2-1 TRBV29-1 - - CSVEPSGSGSYNEQFF TGCAGCGTTGAACCCTCAGGGTCCGGCTCCTACAATGAGCAGTTCTTC
TRBJ2-3 TRBV11-3 TRBD1 - CASSIGTEPSTDTQYF TGTGCCAGCAGCATAGGGACAGAACCCTCCACAGATACGCAGTATTTT
TRBJ1-1 TRBV18 - - CASSPFPTTEAFF TGTGCCAGCTCACCTTTCCCGACAACTGAAGCTTTCTTT
TRBJ1-6 TRBV12-3/TRBV12-4 - - CASSFEVSPLHF TGTGCCAGCAGTTTCGAGGTATCACCCCTCCACTTT
TRBJ1-1 TRBV28 TRBD1 - CASSLRTGGAFF TGTGCCAGCAGTTTGAGGACAGGGGGTGCTTTCTTT
TRBJ2-5 TRBV6-1 - - CASSERETQYF TGTGCCAGCAGTGAGCGGGAGACCCAGTACTTC
TRBJ2-3 TRBV7-8 - - CASSATGIDTQYF TGTGCCAGCAGCGCTACAGGGATAGATACGCAGTATTTT
TRBJ2-2 TRBV5-1 TRBD2 - CASSLAGAPPAGELFF TGCGCCAGCAGCTTAGCGGGAGCTCCACCGGCTGGGGAGCTGTTTTTT
TRBJ1-1 TRBV7-3 - - CASSPTGLTEAFF TGTGCCAGCAGCCCTACAGGGTTGACTGAAGCTTTCTTT
TRBJ2-3 TRBV6-6 TRBD2 once CASSPTGTREADTQYF TGTGCCAGCAGCCCAACCGGGACTAGGGAAGCAGATACGCAGTATTTT
TRBJ2-1 TRBV4-3 TRBD2 - CASSQAPGLAYNEQFF TGCGCCAGCAGCCAAGCACCGGGACTAGCCTACAATGAGCAGTTCTTC
TRBJ2-1 TRBV29-1 - many CSVDPDSGTYNEQFF TGCAGCGTGGACCCGGACAGCGGGACCTACAATGAGCAGTTCTTC
TRBJ1-3 TRBV25-1 - - CASKQTDTDSGNTIYF TGTGCCAGCAAACAAACGGACACCGACTCTGGAAACACCATATATTTT
TRBJ1-6 TRBV11-3 - - CASSRDRNSPLHF TGTGCCAGCAGCCGTGACAGGAATTCACCCCTCCACTTT
TRBJ1-5 TRBV28 - - CASSLVAQGWVQSNQPQHF TGTGCCAGCAGTTTGGTCGCGCAGGGGTGGGTTCAAAGCAATCAGCCCCAGCATTTT
TRBJ1-4 TRBV6-2/TRBV6-3 - once CASSTLGRENEKLFF TGTGCCAGCAGTACACTGGGGAGAGAGAATGAAAAACTGTTTTTT
TRBJ1-2 TRBV7-9 - - CAVLWGGTNYGYTF TGTGCCGTTCTTTGGGGGGGAACTAACTATGGCTACACCTTC
TRBJ2-3 TRBV5-6 TRBD2 once CASSGFGRGLATDTQYF TGTGCCAGCAGCGGTTTCGGGCGGGGACTAGCCACAGATACGCAGTATTTT
TRBJ1-1 TRBV30 TRBD1 - CAWSPFGGDRQEAFF TGTGCCTGGAGTCCCTTCGGGGGGGACAGACAAGAAGCTTTCTTT
TRBJ1-2 TRBV29-1 - - CSVEAQGLNYGYTF TGCAGCGTTGAAGCCCAGGGATTGAACTATGGCTACACCTTC
TRBJ2-7 TRBV4-3 TRBD2 - CASSQDSGSLAEQYF TGCGCCAGCAGCCAAGATAGCGGGAGTTTGGCCGAGCAGTACTTC
TRBJ2-3 TRBV7-6 - once CASSLAGAGASTDTQYF TGTGCCAGCAGCTTAGCGGGGGCAGGGGCTAGCACAGATACGCAGTATTTT
TRBJ1-2 TRBV19 - - CASSTTKDSHGYTF TGTGCCAGTAGTACCACTAAAGACTCCCATGGCTACACCTTC
TRBJ2-2 TRBV5-1 TRBD2 few CASSLATSGPNTGELFF TGCGCCAGCAGCTTGGCTACTAGCGGTCCTAACACCGGGGAGCTGTTTTTT
TRBJ2-7 TRBV4-2 - - CASSQDVGVSYEQYF TGTGCCAGCAGCCAAGATGTCGGAGTTTCCTACGAGCAGTACTTC
TRBJ2-1 TRBV7-3 - - CASSLLARAFAYNEQFF TGTGCCAGCAGCTTACTAGCGAGAGCCTTCGCCTACAATGAGCAGTTCTTC
TRBJ2-7 TRBV7-6 - once CASSLVRRGEQYF TGTGCCAGCAGCTTAGTTAGGAGGGGCGAGCAGTACTTC
TRBJ1-2 TRBV5-1 - - CASSLNRDSYGYTF TGCGCCAGCAGCTTGAACAGGGATTCCTATGGCTACACCTTC
TRBJ1-2 TRBV6-5 - - CASRTPGLPYGYTF TGTGCCAGCCGCACTCCAGGGTTACCTTATGGCTACACCTTC
TRBJ2-3 TRBV30 - - CAWSVRASVTTDTQYF TGTGCCTGGAGTGTAAGGGCTAGCGTCACCACAGATACGCAGTATTTT
TRBJ2-1 TRBV4-1 TRBD2 - CASSQGLAGQSNEQFF TGCGCCAGCAGCCAGGGACTAGCGGGACAGAGCAATGAGCAGTTCTTC
TRBJ2-7 TRBV11-3 TRBD2 - CASSKRGLAGMAEQYF TGTGCCAGCAGCAAGAGGGGGCTAGCGGGAATGGCCGAGCAGTACTTC
TRBJ2-7 TRBV7-9 TRBD1 - CASSRTGEAHEQYF TGTGCCAGCAGTAGGACAGGGGAGGCCCACGAGCAGTACTTC
TRBJ2-7 TRBV27 - - CASSLGGEQYF TGTGCCAGCAGTTTGGGGGGTGAGCAGTACTTC